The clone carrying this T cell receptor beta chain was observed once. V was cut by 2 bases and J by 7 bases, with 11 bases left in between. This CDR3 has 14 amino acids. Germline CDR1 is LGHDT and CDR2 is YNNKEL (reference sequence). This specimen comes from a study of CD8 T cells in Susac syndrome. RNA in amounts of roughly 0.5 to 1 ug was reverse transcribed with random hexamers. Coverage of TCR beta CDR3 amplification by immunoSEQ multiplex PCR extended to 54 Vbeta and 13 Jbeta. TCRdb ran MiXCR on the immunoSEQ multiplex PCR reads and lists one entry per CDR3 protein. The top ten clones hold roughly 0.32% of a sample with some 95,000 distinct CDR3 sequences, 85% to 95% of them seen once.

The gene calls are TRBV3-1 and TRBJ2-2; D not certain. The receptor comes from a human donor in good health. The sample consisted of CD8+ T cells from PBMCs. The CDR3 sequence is CASSQLAESGELFF. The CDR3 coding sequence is TGTGCCAGCAGCCAATTGGCAGAGAGCGGGGAGCTGTTTTTT.